The 30 T cell receptor beta chains below come from one sample, sequenced in a study. TCRdb reanalysed the 5' RACE reads using MiXCR and keeps one entry per CDR3 protein. Of around 50,000 distinct CDR3 sequences in the sample, 26% are singletons; the top ten hold around 2%. The sorted Tregs were CD4+CD25+CD127-/low cells. The sequencing input was tumor-infiltrating Tregs sorted from the breast tumor. All receptors derive from a female donor with breast cancer.

This chain joins TRBV3-1 and TRBJ2-4; TRBD2 agrees at 10 bases. V was clipped by 1 base and J by 9 bases; unmatched bases: 12. Per germline, CDR1 LGHDT and CDR2 YNNKEL (reference sequence). The CDR3 is 17 amino acids. Written as DNA, the CDR3 is TGTGCCAGCAGCCAAGCCGAAGCGGGGGGGCCACTGGCCATTCAGTACTTC. The encoded protein is CASSQAEAGGPLAIQYF.

The chain recombines TRBV4-2 with TRBJ1-2; D may be TRBD1 (6 bases). Trimming shortened V by 3 bases and J by 3 bases, and 11 bases separated the two germline ends. The CDR3 is made up of 14 amino acids. Germline V gene data show CDR1 as LGHNA and CDR2 as YNFKEQ. CDR3 DNA sequence: TGTGCCAGCAGCCAGGAACAGGGTTACTATGGCTACACCTTC. Its translation: CASSQEQGYYGYTF.

This clonotype was counted once. No conserved phenylalanine or tryptophan ends this CDR3, so it is likely a read error. The chain recombines TRBV6-5 with TRBJ1-2; 9 nucleotides match TRBD1. The CDR3 is 14 amino acids. The V and J ends lost 8 bases and 1 base, in that order; junction bases with no gene match: 5. In germline, CDR1 is MNHEY, CDR2 SVGAGI. CDR3: CASAGTGYNYGYTS. DNA for the CDR3: TGTGCCAGCGCCGGGACAGGGTATAACTATGGCTACACCTCC.

The chain uses TRBV28 and TRBJ2-7, with TRBD1 identical over 9 bases. V trimming: 7 bases; J trimming: 4 bases; junction bases outside the gene matches: 5. Per the germline V gene, CDR1 is MDHEN and CDR2 is SYDVKM. CDR3 length: 13 residues. The CDR3 DNA reads as TGTGCCAGCATCACCGGGACAGGGTACGAGCAGTACTTC. As protein: CASITGTGYEQYF.

This clonotype was seen more than once but under ten times. DNA for the CDR3: TGTGCCAGCAGCATTAAGTCGTGGGATTACGGGACAGATACGCAGTATTTT. Translated, it gives CASSIKSWDYGTDTQYF. The gene calls are TRBV5-5 and TRBJ2-3, with no clear D. Per germline, CDR1 SGHKS and CDR2 YYEKEE (reference sequence). The CDR3 length is 17 residues. Deletions cut 4 bases from V and 3 bases from J, with 21 bases between.

The V call is TRBV6-1, the J call TRBJ2-1, with TRBD2 identical over 11 bases. CDR1 is MNHNS, CDR2 SASEGT, per germline. The V segment lost 2 bases and the J segment 8 bases; nucleotides outside the gene matches: 11. The CDR3 has 17 residues. The CDR3 protein is CASSEKGYSGRAHEQFF. The CDR3 DNA reads as TGTGCCAGCAGTGAAAAAGGGTATAGCGGGAGGGCCCATGAGCAGTTCTTC.

This clonotype was found many times. The V gene is TRBV5-1, the J gene TRBJ2-7; D possibly matches TRBD1 or TRBD2 (5 bases each). The V gene's germline CDR1 is SGHRS and CDR2 YFSETQ. V dropped 4 bases and J dropped 6 bases, with 11 bases sitting between them. CDR3 length equals 12 residues. CDR3 DNA sequence: TGCGCCAGCAGCGACAGCGAGGGCGAGCAGTACTTC. Its translation: CASSDSEGEQYF.

This clonotype was counted between two and nine times. The gene calls are TRBV5-1 and TRBJ2-1, with 12 bases fitting TRBD1. Germline CDR1 is SGHRS and CDR2 is YFSETQ. With V trimmed by 4 bases and J by 4 bases, 6 bases remained unmatched. This CDR3 comprises 16 residues. For the CDR3, the DNA is TGCGCCAGCAGCACGGGGACAGGGGGCGTGTACAATGAGCAGTTCTTC. Its protein product is CASSTGTGGVYNEQFF.

Regarding this clonotype: A much larger clone lies one base from this, so it may be a read error. The chain links TRBV6-5 to TRBJ1-2; D not certain. This CDR3 is 17 amino acids long. CDR1 is MNHEY and CDR2 is SVGAGI in the germline V gene. The V and J ends lost 5 bases and 4 bases respectively, with 23 bases between them. The DNA for the CDR3 is TGTGCCAGCAGTGCTCTACAGACCCTCACCTCAGGCTATGGCTACACCTTC. Its translation is CASSALQTLTSGYGYTF.

The chain combines TRBV5-1 with TRBJ2-1; D is possibly TRBD1 (5 bases). The germline CDR1 and CDR2 sequences are SGHRS and YFSETQ. V lost 1 base to trimming and J lost 4 bases, with 9 bases between them. This CDR3 is 14 amino acids long. The CDR3: CASSLNQGYNEQFF. In DNA, the CDR3 is TGCGCCAGCAGCTTGAATCAGGGTTACAATGAGCAGTTCTTC.

This CDR3 is CASSLQRNTEAFF. The CDR3 DNA reads TGTGCCAGCAGTCTGCAGAGAAACACTGAAGCTTTCTTT. The genes are TRBV6-1 and TRBJ1-1; no firm D call. The CDR3 totals 13 residues. V was clipped by 5 bases and J by 2 bases, with 9 bases between them. From germline, CDR1 is MNHNS and CDR2 SASEGT.

This clonotype occurred many times. The genes are TRBV12-3 or TRBV12-4 and TRBJ1-2; 7 nucleotides line up with TRBD1. CDR3 size: 14 residues. Trimming cost V 6 bases and J 4 bases; bases outside gene matches: 8. The CDR3 region has the DNA TGTGCCAGCAGCACCAGGGGGGGGGCCTATGGCTACACCTTC. This gives the protein CASSTRGGAYGYTF.

The V and J genes are TRBV12-3 or TRBV12-4 and TRBJ2-1; 8 bases agree with TRBD1. This CDR3 region has 12 residues. J gave up 10 bases and V 6 bases, and 5 bases lay outside the gene matches. The CDR3 DNA sequence: TGTGCCAGCAGACCGGACAGGGTCGAGCAGTTCTTC. This gives the protein CASRPDRVEQFF.

Concerning this clonotype itself: A clone one base away is much larger, so this may be a read error. V and J are TRBV7-2 and TRBJ1-6; D may be TRBD1 (5 bases). V lost 3 bases to trimming and J lost 0 bases, with 15 bases between them. CDR1 and CDR2 from the germline V gene are SGHTA and FQGNSA. There are 18 residues in the CDR3. The CDR3 loop reads CASSLALRGGSYNSPLHF. CDR3 sequence (DNA): TGTGCCAGCAGCTTGGCTCTCCGGGGGGGCTCCTATAATTCACCCCTCCACTTT.

Of note for this clonotype: An end of the junction differs from the germline gene, which may be a read error. The chain has TRBV30 and TRBJ1-3; D remains unclear. In germline, CDR1 is GTSNPN, CDR2 SVGIG (reference sequence). This CDR3 is built from 14 residues. The CDR3 region is CAWDKQFSGNTICF. DNA for the CDR3: TGTGCCTGGGATAAACAGTTCTCTGGAAACACCATATGTTTT.

Notes on this clonotype: This may stem from a read error, because a much larger clone lies one nucleotide away. V and J are TRBV6-6 and TRBJ2-7; D is unresolved. Between the trimmed V and J ends, which lost 4 bases and 3 bases, there was a span of 13 bases. The CDR3 spans 14 residues. CDR1 MNHNY and CDR2 SVGAGI come from the germline V gene (reference sequence). The CDR3 loop reads CASSFTVNNYEQYF. The CDR3 bases are TGTGCCAGCAGTTTTACAGTGAATAACTACGAGCAGTACTTC.

The V gene is TRBV7-2, the J gene TRBJ1-5; TRBD1 might be the D (5 bases). The V gene's germline CDR1 is SGHTA and CDR2 FQGNSA. Trimming took 2 bases from V and 7 from J, leaving 12 bases between them. CDR3 length: 14 residues. CDR3 sequence reads: CASSLLAGRQPQHF. As DNA, the CDR3 is TGTGCCAGCAGCTTATTGGCAGGGCGCCAGCCCCAGCATTTT.

The genes are TRBV7-9 and TRBJ2-2, with a possible D match to TRBD1 (6 bases). Germline V gene data show CDR1 as SEHNR and CDR2 as FQNEAQ (reference sequence). V lost 9 bases to trimming and J lost 1 base, with 6 bases between them. The CDR3 is 12 amino acids. CDR3 DNA sequence: TGTGCCAGGACAGGGAACACCGGGGAGCTGTTTTTT. Its protein product is CARTGNTGELFF. Supplemented by reference TRBV7-9 and TRBJ2-2, the full variable domain reads DTGVSQNPRHKITKRGQNVTFRCDPISEHNRLYWYRQTLGQGPEFLTYFQNEAQLEKSRLLSDRFSAERPKGSFSTLEIQRTEQGDSAMYLCARTGNTGELFFGEGSRLTVL.

V gene TRBV5-1 combines with J gene TRBJ2-2; the match to TRBD1 covers 9 bases. CDR3 size: 18 residues. CDR1 is SGHRS and CDR2 is YFSETQ in the germline V gene. Trimming took 0 bases from V and 6 from J; bases not matched to a gene: 12. This CDR3 reads CASSLELTGTGSAGELFF. CDR3 in DNA: TGCGCCAGCAGCTTGGAACTAACCGGGACAGGGTCTGCCGGGGAGCTGTTTTTT.

This clonotype was observed a handful of times. V and J are TRBV12-3 or TRBV12-4 and TRBJ2-2, with D possibly matching TRBD2 (6 bases). Between the trimmed V and J ends, which lost 8 bases and 7 bases, there was a span of 23 bases. This CDR3 is 16 amino acids long. DNA for the CDR3: TGTGCCAGCCTAAAGTGGGGGGAGAAGTCTAGCGGGGAGCTGTTTTTT. It codes for CASLKWGEKSSGELFF.

The chain links TRBV2 to TRBJ2-1; D is unresolved. The germline CDR1 and CDR2 sequences are SNHLY and FYNNEI. The CDR3 sequence is 15 residues long. V was trimmed by 3 bases and J by 6 bases, leaving 15 bases between them. The DNA of the CDR3 is TGTGCCAGCAGTGACCCCAGAAACCCCTTCAATGAGCAGTTCTTC. Amino acids: CASSDPRNPFNEQFF.

The chain links TRBV30 to TRBJ1-1; 7 bases fit TRBD1. Germline V gene sequence: CDR1 GTSNPN, CDR2 SVGIG (reference sequence). The CDR3 extends over 12 amino acids. V dropped 6 bases and J dropped 4; count of bases not matched to a gene: 5. CDR3 coding DNA: TGTGCCTGTGGACAGGAAAGCACTGAAGCTTTCTTT. Residues: CACGQESTEAFF.

This clonotype was counted at least ten times. The chain combines TRBV7-2 with TRBJ2-3; 11 nucleotides match TRBD2. There are 14 residues in the CDR3. With V trimmed by 3 bases and J by 5 bases, 1 base remained unmatched. Germline V gives CDR1 SGHTA, CDR2 FQGNSA. CDR3 loop: CASSFGTSGDTQYF. The CDR3 nucleotides are TGTGCCAGCAGCTTCGGGACTAGCGGAGATACGCAGTATTTT.

This clonotype is a singleton in its sample. The gene calls are TRBV5-1 and TRBJ2-3; D remains unclear. Germline assignment: CDR1 SGHRS and CDR2 YFSETQ. Trimming stripped 4 bases from V and 0 bases from J, with 9 bases between. The length of the CDR3 is 14 residues. CDR3 coding DNA: TGCGCCAGCAGCCAGTGGGCTAGCACAGATACGCAGTATTTT. This encodes CASSQWASTDTQYF.

This rearrangement joins TRBV7-2 to TRBJ1-5, with D possibly TRBD1 on 5 matching bases. CDR1 SGHTA and CDR2 FQGNSA come from the germline V gene. Trimming cost V 5 bases and J 2 bases, with 16 bases left between them. The CDR3 length is 16 residues. The CDR3 DNA reads TGTGCCAGCAGCCCATCATGGGGGTCGGGCAATCAGCCCCAGCATTTT. Translating it yields CASSPSWGSGNQPQHF.

CDR3 sequence reads: CASSWGQPNTEAFF. The DNA for the CDR3 is TGTGCCAGCAGCTGGGGACAACCGAACACTGAAGCTTTCTTT. The V and J genes are TRBV5-6 and TRBJ1-1, with a tentative D call TRBD1 (6 bases). CDR1 and CDR2 from the germline V gene are SGHDT and YYEEEE. Trimming removed 3 bases at V and 1 base at J, with 10 bases between. The CDR3 loop spans 14 amino acids.

This clonotype was detected a few times. The chain carries TRBV4-3 and TRBJ2-7; D perhaps matches TRBD1 (5 bases). This CDR3 has 13 residues. The V gene lost 1 base and the J gene lost 3 bases, with 7 bases spanning the gap. The V gene's germline CDR1 is LGHNA and CDR2 YSLEER. The CDR3 region is CASSQAQGYEQYF. CDR3 coding DNA: TGCGCCAGCAGCCAAGCCCAGGGCTACGAGCAGTACTTC.

The chain joins TRBV11-1 to TRBJ2-1, with D perhaps TRBD1 or TRBD2 (5 bases each). The ends were cut back, 7 bases at V and 4 bases at J, with 20 bases in the middle. From germline, CDR1 is SGHAT and CDR2 FQDESV (reference sequence). CDR3 length: 16 residues. CDR3 region: CASTSRGARRYNEQFF. In DNA form, the CDR3 reads TGTGCCAGCACCTCCCGGGGCGCCCGAAGATACAATGAGCAGTTCTTC.

This clonotype was counted many times. This rearrangement joins TRBV7-9 to TRBJ2-7; D ambiguous. From germline, CDR1 is SEHNR and CDR2 FQNEAQ (reference sequence). This CDR3 is built from 13 residues. The V gene lost 2 bases and the J gene lost 5 bases, with 10 bases spanning the gap. CDR3 protein: CASSLYQQDEQYF. The CDR3 coding sequence is TGTGCCAGCAGCTTATATCAGCAGGACGAGCAGTACTTC.

This clonotype has just a few counts. V is TRBV5-1 and J is TRBJ1-4, with a possible D match to TRBD1 (5 bases). V was trimmed by 5 bases and J by 3 bases, leaving 20 bases between them. Germline V gives CDR1 SGHRS, CDR2 YFSETQ. The CDR3 is 17 amino acids. The CDR3 reads CASRRSGQGTSNEKLFF. As DNA, the CDR3 is TGCGCCAGCAGACGATCAGGACAAGGCACGTCTAATGAAAAACTGTTTTTT.